These T cell receptor beta chains were read from a single sample in a study of cytomegalovirus exposure and HLA in healthy donors. This table comes from immunoSEQ multiplex PCR, and its TCRdb copy is limited to in-frame clones, with some not included. The repertoire holds some 200,000 clones, with approximately 85% as singletons. Sequenced input: PBMCs. These receptors all stem from a woman in her late teens or twenties in good health and CMV-seronegative. The CDR3 runs from the conserved cysteine through the conserved F or W. The D gene is left open where the match is weak. Some rows have no size entry. The others give once, few or many, or a class for an expanded clone.

J	size	V	D	CDR3	DNA
TRBJ2-7	.	TRBV12-5	TRBD1	CASGFALEQPGQGPLWTYEQYF	TGTGCTAGTGGTTTCGCCTTAGAACAGCCGGGACAGGGACCTCTTTGGACCTACGAGCAGTACTTC
TRBJ2-4	.	TRBV7-3	.	CASSPIRTTKNIQYF	TGTGCCAGCAGCCCGATTAGGACTACCAAAAACATTCAGTACTTC
TRBJ1-5	.	TRBV18	.	CASSLLQDPNQPQHF	TGTGCCAGCTCACTATTACAGGACCCCAATCAGCCCCAGCATTTT
TRBJ1-5	.	TRBV9	TRBD1	CASSVGDRVPNQPQHF	TGTGCCAGCAGCGTAGGGGACAGGGTTCCCAATCAGCCCCAGCATTTT
TRBJ1-1	.	TRBV5-1	TRBD1	CASRDRTGHRGTEAFF	TGCGCCAGCAGGGATCGGACAGGACACCGAGGGACTGAAGCTTTCTTT
TRBJ2-3	.	TRBV18	.	CASSPPGIRTDTQYF	TGTGCCAGCTCACCACCCGGTATTCGCACAGATACGCAGTATTTT
TRBJ1-1	.	TRBV6-5	.	CASSYVGRMNTEAFF	TGTGCCAGCAGTTACGTGGGCAGAATGAACACTGAAGCTTTCTTT
TRBJ2-7	.	TRBV18	.	CASSPGVGGSYEQYF	TGTGCCAGCTCACCGGGAGTCGGGGGCTCCTACGAGCAGTACTTC
TRBJ1-2	once	TRBV19	TRBD1	CASSNTGGSVGGYTF	TGTGCCAGTAGCAACACAGGGGGCTCCGTCGGGGGCTACACCTTC
TRBJ1-2	.	TRBV5-6	.	CASSFWGRGYTF	TGTGCCAGCAGCTTCTGGGGGCGCGGCTACACCTTC
TRBJ2-7	.	TRBV5-4	.	CASSFPGSYEQYF	TGTGCCAGCAGCTTCCCAGGGTCCTACGAGCAGTACTTC
TRBJ2-1	.	TRBV6-1	TRBD1	CASSGQGILSEQFF	TGTGCCAGCAGTGGACAGGGGATTTTAAGTGAGCAGTTCTTC
TRBJ2-7	.	TRBV25-1	TRBD2	CASRGLAGTYEQYF	TGTGCCAGCAGGGGACTAGCGGGGACCTACGAGCAGTACTTC
TRBJ1-5	few	TRBV5-6	TRBD1	CASRRQGLGIHQPQHF	TGTGCCAGCAGACGACAGGGACTGGGGATCCATCAGCCCCAGCATTTT
TRBJ1-2	.	TRBV5-8	.	CASSFTRVYGYTF	TGTGCCAGCAGCTTCACTAGGGTCTATGGCTACACCTTC
TRBJ2-1	.	TRBV27	TRBD1	CASSFPKGTGVINEQFF	TGTGCCAGCAGTTTCCCTAAAGGGACAGGGGTCATCAATGAGCAGTTCTTC
TRBJ2-1	.	TRBV18	TRBD1	CASSPGQGFHNEQFF	TGTGCCAGCTCACCGGGACAGGGTTTCCACAATGAGCAGTTCTTC
TRBJ2-1	few	TRBV7-6	TRBD2	CASSLGAGGPYNEQFF	TGTGCCAGCAGCTTAGGGGCGGGAGGACCCTACAATGAGCAGTTCTTC
TRBJ1-3	.	TRBV30	.	CAWGVQGSGNTIYF	TGTGCCTGGGGGGTGCAGGGTTCTGGAAACACCATATATTTT
TRBJ2-5	.	TRBV7-7	.	CASSPRRGPQETQYF	TGTGCCAGCAGCCCCCGGAGGGGGCCCCAAGAGACCCAGTACTTC
TRBJ1-1	.	TRBV7-8	TRBD1	CASSKWGQQTNTEAFF	TGTGCCAGCAGCAAATGGGGACAGCAGACGAACACTGAAGCTTTCTTT
TRBJ1-1	few	TRBV19	.	CASTHLSTVLSTEAFF	TGTGCCAGTACCCACCTTAGTACGGTTTTGTCCACTGAAGCTTTCTTT
TRBJ1-4	.	TRBV19	.	CASIGGYNEKLFF	TGTGCCAGTATCGGGGGATATAATGAAAAACTGTTTTTT
TRBJ2-1	.	TRBV4-1	.	CASSPHTGFYNEQFF	TGCGCCAGCAGCCCCCATACCGGGTTCTACAATGAGCAGTTCTTC
TRBJ2-3	once	TRBV28	TRBD1	CASSFRGRTDTQYF	TGTGCCAGCAGTTTCAGGGGGCGGACAGATACGCAGTATTTT
TRBJ2-2	.	TRBV7-6	TRBD2	CASSELAGVDTGELFF	TGTGCCAGCAGCGAACTAGCGGGGGTTGACACCGGGGAGCTGTTTTTT
TRBJ1-2	.	TRBV19	.	CASSIDRRDYGYTF	TGTGCCAGTAGTATAGATCGGAGGGACTATGGCTACACCTTC
TRBJ2-7	.	TRBV4-1	TRBD2	CARRSKAGGSVDEQYF	TGCGCCAGGAGGTCGAAGGCTGGCGGGAGTGTCGACGAGCAGTACTTC
TRBJ2-1	.	TRBV7-9	TRBD2	CASSFSLTREVNEQFF	TGTGCCAGCAGCTTTAGCCTGACGCGGGAGGTTAATGAGCAGTTCTTC
TRBJ2-4	few	TRBV7-8	TRBD2	CASSLSGLASDIQYF	TGTGCCAGCAGCTTAAGTGGACTAGCGTCTGACATTCAGTACTTC
TRBJ2-7	.	TRBV7-8	TRBD2	CASDYGGRSVLEQYF	TGTGCCAGCGATTATGGCGGGAGATCCGTGTTGGAGCAGTACTTC
TRBJ2-5	.	TRBV7-2	TRBD2	CASSAGLAGLQETQYF	TGTGCCAGCAGCGCGGGACTAGCGGGGCTTCAAGAGACCCAGTACTTC
TRBJ2-1	.	TRBV18	TRBD2	CASSPVGGGLNEQFF	TGTGCCAGCTCACCAGTTGGCGGGGGGCTGAATGAGCAGTTCTTC
TRBJ2-3	.	TRBV15	.	CATSDPTGTDTQYF	TGTGCCACCAGCGATCCGACAGGAACAGATACGCAGTATTTT
TRBJ2-7	.	TRBV6-6	.	CASRSGREQYF	TGTGCCAGCAGAAGCGGGCGCGAGCAGTACTTC
TRBJ2-7	.	TRBV4-1	TRBD2	CASSQARLGTSEEFGYEQYF	TGCGCCAGCAGCCAGGCTCGCCTTGGGACTAGCGAGGAATTCGGCTACGAGCAGTACTTC
TRBJ2-5	.	TRBV5-6	.	CASSLPFMAGKQETQYF	TGTGCCAGCAGCTTGCCGTTTATGGCGGGGAAACAAGAGACCCAGTACTTC
TRBJ1-1	.	TRBV2	.	CASSESGRQLAFF	TGTGCCAGCAGTGAAAGTGGAAGACAGTTGGCTTTCTTT
TRBJ1-2	.	TRBV18	TRBD1	CASSSMAGQGMGYTF	TGTGCCAGCTCATCGATGGCAGGACAGGGTATGGGCTACACCTTC
TRBJ2-7	.	TRBV7-3	.	CASSLMGGTGEQYF	TGTGCCAGCAGCTTAATGGGCGGGACTGGCGAGCAGTACTTC
TRBJ2-3	.	TRBV6-5	.	CASSPGPRDTQYF	TGTGCCAGCAGTCCCGGCCCCAGGGATACGCAGTATTTT
TRBJ1-1	few	TRBV6-5	.	CASSPIGVGNTEAFF	TGTGCCAGCAGCCCGATCGGGGTAGGGAACACTGAAGCTTTCTTT
TRBJ2-7	.	TRBV7-9	.	CASSLPFGAQGGGEQYF	TGTGCCAGCAGCTTACCTTTTGGAGCGCAGGGGGGTGGCGAGCAGTACTTC
TRBJ1-2	.	TRBV18	TRBD1	CASSPGTGTYYGYTF	TGTGCCAGCTCACCTGGGACAGGAACGTACTATGGCTACACCTTC
TRBJ2-1	.	TRBV5-6	.	CASSFRVGPSDSEQFF	TGTGCCAGCAGTTTTAGAGTGGGGCCCTCCGACAGTGAGCAGTTCTTC
TRBJ2-5	.	TRBV28	TRBD1	CASRKGWTGGMETQYF	TGTGCCAGCAGGAAGGGTTGGACAGGGGGCATGGAGACCCAGTACTTC